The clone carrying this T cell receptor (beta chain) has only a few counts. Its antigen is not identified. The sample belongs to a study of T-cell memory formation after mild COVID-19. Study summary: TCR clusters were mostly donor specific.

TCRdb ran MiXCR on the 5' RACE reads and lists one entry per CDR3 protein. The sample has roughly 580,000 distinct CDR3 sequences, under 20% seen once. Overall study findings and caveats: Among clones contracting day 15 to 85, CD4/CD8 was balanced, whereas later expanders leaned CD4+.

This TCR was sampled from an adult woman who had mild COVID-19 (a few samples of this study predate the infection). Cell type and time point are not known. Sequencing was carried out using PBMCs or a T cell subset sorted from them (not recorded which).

CDR3 in amino acids: CASSLGTSEGYTF. The CDR3 DNA is TGTGCCAGCAGTTTAGGCACGTCGGAAGGCTACACCTTC. The rearrangement links TRBV12-3 or TRBV12-4 to TRBJ1-2; D not resolved. V lost 1 base and J 8 bases, leaving 11 bases between the germline ends. This CDR3 is 13 amino acids long.